This paragraph covers one T cell receptor (beta chain) sequence. Its antigen is undetermined. The data belong to a study of cytomegalovirus exposure and HLA in healthy donors. Overall study results and limits: The classifier, whose performance was assessed in both the original and validation cohorts, reportedly diagnosed cytomegalovirus status with high specificity and sensitivity. Fewer N-insertions (relative to the roughly 670-donor mean) were reportedly seen in an Asian-associated ancestry cluster in a later analysis. When analyzed later, the rates of TCR association showed variation by HLA locus, with DRB1 the most and HLA-C the fewest.

PCR primers comprised 60 Vbeta and 13 Jbeta primers. The data were produced by immunoSEQ multiplex PCR, yet TCRdb's version contains in-frame clones alone and is incomplete. The sample has under 130,000 clones; about 80% are singletons. Germline V gene sequence: CDR1 SEHNR, CDR2 FQNEAQ (reference sequence). The trim removed 7 bases at V and 11 bases at J, leaving 12 bases unmatched. The CDR3 runs to 13 residues. The clonotype originates from a man aged 35-49 years in good health and CMV-seropositive. The source material was PBMCs. The chain recombines TRBV7-9 with TRBJ1-1; 8 bases are shared with TRBD1. DNA for the CDR3: TGTGCCAGCACCCTAGGGCCTTCAGGGGGCGCTTTCTTT. Its translation: CASTLGPSGGAFF.